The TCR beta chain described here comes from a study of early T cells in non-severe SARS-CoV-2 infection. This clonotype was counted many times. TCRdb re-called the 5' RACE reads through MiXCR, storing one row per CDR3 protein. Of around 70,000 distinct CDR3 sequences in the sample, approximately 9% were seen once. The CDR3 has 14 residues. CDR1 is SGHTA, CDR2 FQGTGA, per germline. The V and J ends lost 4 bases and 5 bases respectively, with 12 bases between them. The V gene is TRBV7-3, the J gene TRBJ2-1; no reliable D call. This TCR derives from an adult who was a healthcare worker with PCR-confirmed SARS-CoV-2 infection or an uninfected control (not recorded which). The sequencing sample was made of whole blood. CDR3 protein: CASSSRALDNEQFF. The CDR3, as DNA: TGTGCCAGCAGCTCACGGGCTCTTGACAATGAGCAGTTCTTC. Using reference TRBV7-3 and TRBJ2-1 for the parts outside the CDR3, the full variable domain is GAGVSQTPSNKVTEKGKYVELRCDPISGHTALYWYRQSLGQGPEFLIYFQGTGAADDSGLPNDRFFAVRPEGSVSTLKIQRTERGDSAVYLCASSSRALDNEQFFGPGTRLTVL.